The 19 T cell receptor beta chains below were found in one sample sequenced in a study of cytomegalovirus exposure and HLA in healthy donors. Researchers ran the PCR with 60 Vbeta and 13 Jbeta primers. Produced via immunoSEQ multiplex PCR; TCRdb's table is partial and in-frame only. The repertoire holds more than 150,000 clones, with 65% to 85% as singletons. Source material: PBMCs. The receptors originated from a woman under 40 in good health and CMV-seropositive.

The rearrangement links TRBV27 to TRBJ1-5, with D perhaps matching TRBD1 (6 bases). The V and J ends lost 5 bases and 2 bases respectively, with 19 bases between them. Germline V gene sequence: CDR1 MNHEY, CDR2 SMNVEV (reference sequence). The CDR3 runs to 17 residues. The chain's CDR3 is CASSGNRARWGNQPQHF. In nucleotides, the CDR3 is TGTGCCAGCAGTGGCAACAGGGCACGGTGGGGCAATCAGCCCCAGCATTTT.

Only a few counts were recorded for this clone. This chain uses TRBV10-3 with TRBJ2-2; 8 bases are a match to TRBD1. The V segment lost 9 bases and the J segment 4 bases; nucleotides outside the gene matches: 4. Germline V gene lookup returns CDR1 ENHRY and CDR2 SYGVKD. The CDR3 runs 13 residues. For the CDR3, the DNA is TGTGCCATTGGACAGGGCTTCACCGGGGAGCTGTTTTTT. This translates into CAIGQGFTGELFF.

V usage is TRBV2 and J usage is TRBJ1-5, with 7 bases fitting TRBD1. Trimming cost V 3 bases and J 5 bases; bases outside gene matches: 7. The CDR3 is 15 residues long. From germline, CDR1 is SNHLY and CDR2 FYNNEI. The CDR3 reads CASSEGQMGYQPQHF. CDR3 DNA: TGTGCCAGCAGTGAGGGACAGATGGGTTATCAGCCCCAGCATTTT.

CDR3 DNA: TGTGCCAGTCGACTAGCGGGAGATTCATTCTACGAGCAGTACTTC. It is translated as CASRLAGDSFYEQYF. The J gene is TRBJ2-7, the V gene TRBV19; TRBD2 agrees at 12 bases. V lost 8 bases, J lost 3 bases, and 8 bases stayed unmatched. This CDR3 is built from 15 residues. CDR1 and CDR2 (germline): LNHDA, SQIVND (reference sequence).

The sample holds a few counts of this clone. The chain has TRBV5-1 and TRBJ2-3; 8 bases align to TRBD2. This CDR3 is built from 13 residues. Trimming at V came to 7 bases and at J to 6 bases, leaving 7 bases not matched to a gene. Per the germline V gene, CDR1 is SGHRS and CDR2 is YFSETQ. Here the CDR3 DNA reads TGCGCCAGCCGGGGGACTAGGGAGGATACGCAGTATTTT. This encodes CASRGTREDTQYF.

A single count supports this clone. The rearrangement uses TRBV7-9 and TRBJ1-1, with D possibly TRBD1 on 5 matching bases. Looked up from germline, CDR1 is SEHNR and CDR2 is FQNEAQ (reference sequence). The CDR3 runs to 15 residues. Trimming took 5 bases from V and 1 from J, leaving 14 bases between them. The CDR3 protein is CASSPSAQGNTEAFF. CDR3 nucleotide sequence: TGTGCCAGCAGCCCCTCGGCCCAGGGGAACACTGAAGCTTTCTTT.

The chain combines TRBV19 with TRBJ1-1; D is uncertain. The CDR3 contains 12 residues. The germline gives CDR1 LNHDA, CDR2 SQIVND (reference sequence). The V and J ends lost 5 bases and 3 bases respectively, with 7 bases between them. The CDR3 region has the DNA TGTGCCAGTAGTGCAGTCTACACTGAAGCTTTCTTT. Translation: CASSAVYTEAFF.

CDR3 bases: TGTGCCAGCAGTGAGACAGCCGCGGACACCTTC. Translated: CASSETAADTF. The rearrangement uses TRBV2 and TRBJ1-2; D perhaps matches TRBD1 (5 bases). This CDR3 region has 11 residues. Germline V gives CDR1 SNHLY, CDR2 FYNNEI. V lost 3 bases and J lost 12, with 11 bases in between.

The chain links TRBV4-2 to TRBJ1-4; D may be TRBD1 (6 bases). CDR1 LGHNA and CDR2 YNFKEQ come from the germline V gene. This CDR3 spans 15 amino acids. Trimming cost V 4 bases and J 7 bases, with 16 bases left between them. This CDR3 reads CASSRGGGRSEKLFF. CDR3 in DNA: TGTGCCAGCAGCCGGGGAGGGGGGCGGAGTGAAAAACTGTTTTTT.

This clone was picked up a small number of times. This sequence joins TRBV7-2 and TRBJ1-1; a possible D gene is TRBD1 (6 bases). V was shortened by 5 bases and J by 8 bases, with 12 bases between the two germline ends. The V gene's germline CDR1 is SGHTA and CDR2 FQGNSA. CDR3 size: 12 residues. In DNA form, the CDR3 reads TGTGCCAGCAGCACCCGACAGGAGGAAGCTTTCTTT. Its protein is CASSTRQEEAFF. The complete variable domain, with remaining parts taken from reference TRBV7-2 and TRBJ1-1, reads GAGVSQSPSNKVTEKGKDVELRCDPISGHTALYWYRQSLGQGLEFLIYFQGNSAPDKSGLPSDRFSAERTGGSVSTLTIQRTQQEDSAVYLCASSTRQEEAFFGQGTRLTVV.

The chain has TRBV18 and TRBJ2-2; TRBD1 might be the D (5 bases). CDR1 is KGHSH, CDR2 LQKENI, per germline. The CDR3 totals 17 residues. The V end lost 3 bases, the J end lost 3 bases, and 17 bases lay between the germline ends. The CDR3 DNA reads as TGTGCCAGCTCACCGTTCGGGTCCCAGGGCTACACCGGGGAGCTGTTTTTT. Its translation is CASSPFGSQGYTGELFF.

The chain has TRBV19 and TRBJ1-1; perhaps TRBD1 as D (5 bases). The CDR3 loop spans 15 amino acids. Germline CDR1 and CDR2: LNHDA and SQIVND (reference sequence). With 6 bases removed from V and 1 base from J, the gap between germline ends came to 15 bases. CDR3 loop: CASRRSGQKNTEAFF. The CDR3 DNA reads TGTGCCAGTAGGCGGTCAGGGCAGAAGAACACTGAAGCTTTCTTT.

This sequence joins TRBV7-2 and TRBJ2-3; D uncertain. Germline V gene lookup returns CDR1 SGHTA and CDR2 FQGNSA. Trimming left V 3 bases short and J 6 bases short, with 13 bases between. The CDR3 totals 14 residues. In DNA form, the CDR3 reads TGTGCCAGCAGCTTTTCTACTGAGCGTGATACGCAGTATTTT. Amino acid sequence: CASSFSTERDTQYF.

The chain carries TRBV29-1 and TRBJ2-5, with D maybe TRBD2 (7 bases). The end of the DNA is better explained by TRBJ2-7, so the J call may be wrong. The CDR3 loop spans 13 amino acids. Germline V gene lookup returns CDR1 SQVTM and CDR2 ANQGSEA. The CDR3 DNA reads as TGCAGCGTTCTAGGGGGGGGCCGGTACGAGCAGTACTTC. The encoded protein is CSVLGGGRYEQYF.

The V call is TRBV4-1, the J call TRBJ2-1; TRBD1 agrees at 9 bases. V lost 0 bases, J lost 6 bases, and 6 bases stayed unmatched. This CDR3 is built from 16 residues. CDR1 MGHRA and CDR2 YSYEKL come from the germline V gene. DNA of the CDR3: TGCGCCAGCAGCCAAGATCCGGGACAGGGTCGCAATGAGCAGTTCTTC. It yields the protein CASSQDPGQGRNEQFF.

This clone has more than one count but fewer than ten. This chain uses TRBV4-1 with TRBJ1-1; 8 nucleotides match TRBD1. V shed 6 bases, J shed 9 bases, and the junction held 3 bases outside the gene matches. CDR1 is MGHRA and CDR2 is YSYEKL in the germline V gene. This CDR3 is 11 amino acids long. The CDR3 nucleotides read TGCGCCAGCAGTCCAGGGGGCCAAGCTTTCTTT. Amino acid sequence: CASSPGGQAFF.

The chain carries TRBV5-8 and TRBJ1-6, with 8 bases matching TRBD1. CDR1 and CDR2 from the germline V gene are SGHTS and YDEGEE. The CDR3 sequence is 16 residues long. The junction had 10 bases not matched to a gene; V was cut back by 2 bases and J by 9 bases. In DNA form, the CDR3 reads TGTGCCAGCAGCTTAAGATCGGACAGGGCCGGTTCACCCCTCCACTTT. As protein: CASSLRSDRAGSPLHF.

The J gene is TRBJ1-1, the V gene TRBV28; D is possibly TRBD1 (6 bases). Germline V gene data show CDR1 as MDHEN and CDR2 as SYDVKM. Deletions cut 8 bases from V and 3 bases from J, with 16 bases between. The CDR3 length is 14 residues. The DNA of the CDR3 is TGTGCCAGCGCCCCTCAGGGGTTTCACACTGAAGCTTTCTTT. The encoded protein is CASAPQGFHTEAFF.

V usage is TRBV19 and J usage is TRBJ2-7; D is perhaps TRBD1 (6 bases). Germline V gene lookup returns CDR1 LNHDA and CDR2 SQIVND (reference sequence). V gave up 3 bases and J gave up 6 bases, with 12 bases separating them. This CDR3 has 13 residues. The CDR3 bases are TGTGCCAGTAGTATGGGGGCCTTAGGCGAGCAGTACTTC. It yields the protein CASSMGALGEQYF.